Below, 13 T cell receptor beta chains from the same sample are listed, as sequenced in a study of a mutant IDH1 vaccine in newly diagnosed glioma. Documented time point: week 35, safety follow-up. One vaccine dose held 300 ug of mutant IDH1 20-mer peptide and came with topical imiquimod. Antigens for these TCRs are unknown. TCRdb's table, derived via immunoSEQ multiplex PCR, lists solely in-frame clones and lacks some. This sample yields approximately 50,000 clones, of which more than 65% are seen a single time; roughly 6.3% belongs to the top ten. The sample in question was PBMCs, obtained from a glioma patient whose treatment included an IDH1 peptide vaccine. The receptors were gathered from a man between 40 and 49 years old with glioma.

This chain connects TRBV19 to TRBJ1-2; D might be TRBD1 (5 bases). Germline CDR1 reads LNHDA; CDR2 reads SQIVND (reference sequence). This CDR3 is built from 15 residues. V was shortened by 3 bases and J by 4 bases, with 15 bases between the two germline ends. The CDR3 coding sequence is TGTGCCAGTAGTATTTTCGGGGACGGCGGCTATGGCTACACCTTC. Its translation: CASSIFGDGGYGYTF.

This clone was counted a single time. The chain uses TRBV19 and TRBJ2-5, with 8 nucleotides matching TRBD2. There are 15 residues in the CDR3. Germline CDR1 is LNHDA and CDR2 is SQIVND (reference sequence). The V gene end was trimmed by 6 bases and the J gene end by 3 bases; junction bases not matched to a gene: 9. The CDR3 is CASSPHSGAEETQYF. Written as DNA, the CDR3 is TGTGCCAGTAGCCCCCATAGCGGGGCGGAAGAGACCCAGTACTTC.

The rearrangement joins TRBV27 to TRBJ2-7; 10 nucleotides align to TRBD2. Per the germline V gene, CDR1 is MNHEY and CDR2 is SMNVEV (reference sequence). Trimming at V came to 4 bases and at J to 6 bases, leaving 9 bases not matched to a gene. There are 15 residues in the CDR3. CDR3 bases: TGTGCCAGCAGTTCCCGACTAGCGGGTAACTCCGAGCAGTACTTC. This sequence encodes CASSSRLAGNSEQYF.

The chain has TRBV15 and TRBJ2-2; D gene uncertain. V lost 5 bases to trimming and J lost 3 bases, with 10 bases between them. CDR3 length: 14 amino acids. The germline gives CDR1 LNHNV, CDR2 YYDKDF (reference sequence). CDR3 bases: TGTGCCACCAGCGTTGGGTCGTACACCGGGGAGCTGTTTTTT. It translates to CATSVGSYTGELFF. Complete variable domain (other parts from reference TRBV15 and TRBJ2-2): DAMVIQNPRYQVTQFGKPVTLSCSQTLNHNVMYWYQQKSSQAPKLLFHYYDKDFNNEADTPDNFQSRRPNTSFCFLDIRSPGLGDTAMYLCATSVGSYTGELFFGEGSRLTVL.

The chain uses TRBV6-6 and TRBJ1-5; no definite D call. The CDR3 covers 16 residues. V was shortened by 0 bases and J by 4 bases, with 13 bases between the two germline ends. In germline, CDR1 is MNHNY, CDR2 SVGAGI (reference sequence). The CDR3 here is CASSYSMAAGNQPQHF. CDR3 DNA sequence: TGTGCCAGCAGTTACTCGATGGCGGCGGGGAATCAGCCCCAGCATTTT.

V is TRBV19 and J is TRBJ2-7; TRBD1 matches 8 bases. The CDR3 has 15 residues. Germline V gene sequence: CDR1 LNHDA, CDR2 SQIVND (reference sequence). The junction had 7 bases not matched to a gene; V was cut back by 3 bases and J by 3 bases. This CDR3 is CASSISITGGYEQYF. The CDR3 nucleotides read TGTGCCAGTAGTATTTCTATAACAGGGGGCTACGAGCAGTACTTC.

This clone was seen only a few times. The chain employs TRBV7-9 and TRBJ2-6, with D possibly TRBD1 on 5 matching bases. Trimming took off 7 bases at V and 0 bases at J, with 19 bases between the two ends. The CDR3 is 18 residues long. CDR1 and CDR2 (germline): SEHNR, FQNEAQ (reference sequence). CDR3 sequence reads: CASTQKPTQGSGANVLTF. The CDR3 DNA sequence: TGTGCCAGCACCCAGAAGCCTACCCAGGGCTCTGGGGCCAACGTCCTGACTTTC.

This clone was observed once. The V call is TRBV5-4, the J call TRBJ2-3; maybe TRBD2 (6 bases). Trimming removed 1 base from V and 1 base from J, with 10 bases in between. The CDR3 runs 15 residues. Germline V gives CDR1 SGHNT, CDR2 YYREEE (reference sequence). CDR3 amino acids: CASSLSSGRTDTQYF. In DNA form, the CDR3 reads TGTGCCAGCAGCTTGAGTAGCGGCCGCACAGATACGCAGTATTTT.

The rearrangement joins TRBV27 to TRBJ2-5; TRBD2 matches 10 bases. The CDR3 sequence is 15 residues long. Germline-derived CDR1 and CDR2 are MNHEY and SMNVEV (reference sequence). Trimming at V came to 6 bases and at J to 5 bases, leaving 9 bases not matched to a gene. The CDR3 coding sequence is TGTGCCAGCAGAGACCCTAGCGGGGGCAGGGAGACCCAGTACTTC. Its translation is CASRDPSGGRETQYF.

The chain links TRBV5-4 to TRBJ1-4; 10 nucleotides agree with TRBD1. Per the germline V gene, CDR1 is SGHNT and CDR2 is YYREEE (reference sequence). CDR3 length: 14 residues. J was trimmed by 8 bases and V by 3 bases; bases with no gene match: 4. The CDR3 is CASSWDRGGEKLFF. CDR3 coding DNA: TGTGCCAGCAGCTGGGACAGGGGAGGGGAAAAACTGTTTTTT.

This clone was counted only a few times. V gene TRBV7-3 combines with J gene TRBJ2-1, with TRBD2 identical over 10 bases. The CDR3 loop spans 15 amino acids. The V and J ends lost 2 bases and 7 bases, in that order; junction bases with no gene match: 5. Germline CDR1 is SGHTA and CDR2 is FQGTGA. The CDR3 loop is CASSLGLAATNEQFF. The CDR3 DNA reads TGTGCCAGCAGCTTAGGACTAGCGGCGACGAATGAGCAGTTCTTC.

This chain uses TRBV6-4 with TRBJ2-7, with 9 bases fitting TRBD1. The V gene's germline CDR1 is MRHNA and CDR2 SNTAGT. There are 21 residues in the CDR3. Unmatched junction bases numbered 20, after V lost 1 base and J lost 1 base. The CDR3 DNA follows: TGTGCCAGCAGTGACTGGGGGACAGGGACTGACGAGCCCCTTGGATCCTACGAGCAGTACTTC. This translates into CASSDWGTGTDEPLGSYEQYF.

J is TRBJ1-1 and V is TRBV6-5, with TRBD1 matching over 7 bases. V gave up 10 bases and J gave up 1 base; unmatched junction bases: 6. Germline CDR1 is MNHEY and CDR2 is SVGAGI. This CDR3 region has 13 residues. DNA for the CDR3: TGTGCCACCCGGGACAGTAAGAACACTGAAGCTTTCTTT. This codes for CATRDSKNTEAFF.